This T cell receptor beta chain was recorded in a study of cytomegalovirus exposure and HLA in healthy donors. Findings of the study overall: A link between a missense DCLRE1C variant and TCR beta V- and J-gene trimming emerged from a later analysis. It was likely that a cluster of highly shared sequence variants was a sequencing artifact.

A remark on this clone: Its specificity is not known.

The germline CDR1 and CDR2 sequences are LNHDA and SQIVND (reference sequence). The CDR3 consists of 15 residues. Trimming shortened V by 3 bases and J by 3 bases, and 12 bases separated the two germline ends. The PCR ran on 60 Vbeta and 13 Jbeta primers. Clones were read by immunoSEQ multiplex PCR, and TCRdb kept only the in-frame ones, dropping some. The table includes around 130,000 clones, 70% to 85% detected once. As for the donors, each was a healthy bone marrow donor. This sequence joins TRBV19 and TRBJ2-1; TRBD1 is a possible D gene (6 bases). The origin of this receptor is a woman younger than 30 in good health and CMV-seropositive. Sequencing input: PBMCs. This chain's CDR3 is CASSMTGFGYNEQFF. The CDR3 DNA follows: TGTGCCAGTAGTATGACAGGATTCGGCTACAATGAGCAGTTCTTC.